This TCR beta chain was retrieved from a study of cytomegalovirus exposure and HLA in healthy donors. Points from the study as a whole: An analysis that was carried out later associated 16,951 TCR beta sequences with HLA alleles at 0.05 false discovery rate. Upon later analysis, HLA-associated TCR beta chains proved more clonally expanded than other, equally common chains. TCR beta chains numbering 164 were designated cytomegalovirus-associated. Earlier analysis found most TCR beta V segments productive about 87% or about 30% of the time.

The PCR was carried out with 60 Vbeta primers and 13 Jbeta primers. TCRdb's table, derived via immunoSEQ multiplex PCR, lists solely in-frame clones and lacks some. The sample gives some 93,000 clones, roughly 10% of which show up once; 4.5% to 6% is in the top ten. This clone was picked up a small number of times. The antigen is undetermined. This CDR3 has 13 amino acids. Germline V gene sequence: CDR1 SGHRS, CDR2 YFSETQ. Unmatched junction bases numbered 5, after V lost 0 bases and J lost 11 bases. The receptor was isolated from a man aged 45-60 years in good health and CMV-seropositive. This chain links TRBV5-1 with TRBJ1-1, with 9 bases aligning to TRBD1. The sample taken for sequencing was PBMCs. CDR3: CASSLGQGVQAFF. In DNA, the CDR3 is TGCGCCAGCAGCTTGGGACAGGGGGTTCAGGCTTTCTTT.